These T cell receptor beta chains were read from a single sample in a study of shared clonotypes between healthy human individuals. Using immunoSEQ multiplex PCR, the repertoire was profiled, and TCRdb retains in-frame clones only, with some absent. The repertoire holds approximately 500,000 clones, with about four fifths as singletons. The sequenced material came from PBMCs. The receptors come from a woman in her thirties or forties in good health. Some clones in this sample may be carry-over from other donors' samples. Each CDR3 is given with its conserved first and last residue. The D gene is left open where the match is weak. Clone size is not always given. Where it is, it says once, few, many or a class for expanded clones.

j_gene: TRBJ1-1; d_gene: TRBD1; v_gene: TRBV30; abundance: few; CDR3aa: CAWIRDRALKAFF; CDR3nt: TGTGCCTGGATTAGGGACAGGGCACTGAAGGCTTTCTTT
j_gene: TRBJ1-4; d_gene: NA; v_gene: TRBV7-2; abundance: NA; CDR3aa: CASSTGGRNGGLFF; CDR3nt: TGTGCCAGCAGCACAGGAGGACGTAACGGAGGACTGTTTTTT
j_gene: TRBJ2-4; d_gene: TRBD1; v_gene: TRBV11-2; abundance: NA; CDR3aa: CASSRRTGTGENIQYF; CDR3nt: TGTGCCAGCAGCCGACGAACCGGGACAGGGGAAAACATTCAGTACTTC
j_gene: TRBJ2-7; d_gene: TRBD1; v_gene: TRBV29-1; abundance: NA; CDR3aa: CSVAGQGGSEQYF; CDR3nt: TGCAGCGTTGCGGGACAGGGAGGGAGCGAGCAGTACTTC
j_gene: TRBJ2-5; d_gene: NA; v_gene: TRBV2; abundance: NA; CDR3aa: CASSDGGPQETQYF; CDR3nt: TGTGCCAGCAGTGACGGGGGTCCCCAAGAGACCCAGTACTTC
j_gene: TRBJ2-7; d_gene: NA; v_gene: TRBV10-1; abundance: NA; CDR3aa: CASSEGQENSYEQYF; CDR3nt: TGCGCCAGCAGTGAAGGGCAGGAAAACTCCTACGAGCAGTACTTC
j_gene: TRBJ2-2; d_gene: TRBD1; v_gene: TRBV7-2; abundance: NA; CDR3aa: CASSAQPGGMNTGELFF; CDR3nt: TGTGCCAGCAGCGCACAGCCAGGGGGCATGAACACCGGGGAGCTGTTTTTT
j_gene: TRBJ2-7; d_gene: TRBD2; v_gene: TRBV27; abundance: few; CDR3aa: CASSYEGGRWNEQYF; CDR3nt: TGTGCCAGCAGTTACGAGGGCGGGAGATGGAACGAGCAGTACTTC
j_gene: TRBJ1-2; d_gene: NA; v_gene: TRBV5-1; abundance: NA; CDR3aa: CASSLEPGVSGYTF; CDR3nt: TGCGCCAGCAGCTTGGAGCCAGGGGTTTCTGGCTACACCTTC
j_gene: TRBJ2-1; d_gene: TRBD2; v_gene: TRBV7-8; abundance: NA; CDR3aa: CASSLEGLAGSSYNEQFF; CDR3nt: TGTGCCAGCAGCTTAGAGGGACTAGCGGGGAGCTCCTACAATGAGCAGTTCTTC
j_gene: TRBJ1-2; d_gene: NA; v_gene: TRBV5-1; abundance: few; CDR3aa: CASSPTGFGYTF; CDR3nt: TGCGCCAGCAGCCCCACAGGGTTTGGCTACACCTTC
j_gene: TRBJ2-1; d_gene: TRBD1; v_gene: TRBV19; abundance: NA; CDR3aa: CASKVRDRGPYNEQFF; CDR3nt: TGTGCCAGTAAAGTTAGGGACAGGGGCCCCTACAATGAGCAGTTCTTC
j_gene: TRBJ2-2; d_gene: NA; v_gene: TRBV2; abundance: NA; CDR3aa: CASSNSRNTGELFF; CDR3nt: TGTGCCAGCAGTAATTCCCGGAATACCGGGGAGCTGTTTTTT
j_gene: TRBJ2-5; d_gene: NA; v_gene: TRBV9; abundance: NA; CDR3aa: CASSATGTVKETQYF; CDR3nt: TGTGCCAGCAGCGCCACCGGGACTGTAAAAGAGACCCAGTACTTC
j_gene: TRBJ2-3; d_gene: NA; v_gene: TRBV5-1; abundance: NA; CDR3aa: CASRDNTDTQYF; CDR3nt: TGCGCCAGCAGGGACAACACAGATACGCAGTATTTT
j_gene: TRBJ2-5; d_gene: TRBD2; v_gene: TRBV29-1; abundance: NA; CDR3aa: CSVASGKGAREETQYF; CDR3nt: TGCAGCGTTGCTAGCGGGAAGGGGGCGCGGGAAGAGACCCAGTACTTC
j_gene: TRBJ2-7; d_gene: NA; v_gene: TRBV5-1; abundance: NA; CDR3aa: CASSLAGTGSVDEQYF; CDR3nt: TGCGCCAGCAGCTTGGCGGGTACAGGGAGTGTTGACGAGCAGTACTTC
j_gene: TRBJ2-3; d_gene: NA; v_gene: TRBV9; abundance: NA; CDR3aa: CASSVGSAASTDTQYF; CDR3nt: TGTGCCAGCAGCGTAGGTAGCGCCGCTAGCACAGATACGCAGTATTTT
j_gene: TRBJ1-5; d_gene: NA; v_gene: TRBV19; abundance: NA; CDR3aa: CASSIEHRETNQPQHF; CDR3nt: TGTGCCAGTAGTATAGAGCACCGGGAAACCAATCAGCCCCAGCATTTT
j_gene: TRBJ2-2; d_gene: NA; v_gene: TRBV7-9; abundance: few; CDR3aa: CASSLASLGGELFF; CDR3nt: TGTGCCAGCAGCTTAGCCTCGTTGGGAGGGGAGCTGTTTTTT
j_gene: TRBJ2-1; d_gene: NA; v_gene: TRBV7-9; abundance: NA; CDR3aa: CASSLVSPYNEQFF; CDR3nt: TGTGCCAGCAGCTTAGTGTCCCCCTACAATGAGCAGTTCTTC
j_gene: TRBJ2-3; d_gene: TRBD2; v_gene: TRBV10-2; abundance: NA; CDR3aa: CASSDRGGEDTQYF; CDR3nt: TGCGCCAGCAGTGACCGGGGGGGGGAAGATACGCAGTATTTT